Below are 30 T cell receptor beta chains sequenced from a single sample in a study of prognosis after radiotherapy for stage I lung cancer. Two-round multiplex PCR on genomic DNA was the method by which TCR beta CDR3 was amplified. Primers targeting each individual TRBV and TRBJ gene were applied in first-round PCR. TCRdb independently ran MiXCR on the multiplex PCR reads; one entry per CDR3 protein. The sample has tens of thousands of distinct CDR3 sequences; around two fifths are singletons. The material was PBMCs, obtained before or after stereotactic body radiation therapy (not recorded which). All receptors come from a donor over 45 with non-small cell lung cancer.

This clonotype came up many times. V usage is TRBV30 and J usage is TRBJ2-3; TRBD1 agrees at 7 bases. The germline V gene has CDR1 GTSNPN and CDR2 SVGIG (reference sequence). Trimming removed 7 bases from V and 2 bases from J; junction bases left unmatched: 12. The length of the CDR3 is 15 residues. Written as DNA, the CDR3 is TGTGCCTCCCCCGGGTTAGGGGGCTCCACAGATACGCAGTATTTT. Its translation is CASPGLGGSTDTQYF.

This clonotype was seen at least ten times. The rearrangement uses TRBV5-1 and TRBJ2-3; 9 positions match TRBD1. This CDR3 is built from 15 residues. CDR1 SGHRS and CDR2 YFSETQ come from the germline V gene. The V gene end was trimmed by 4 bases and the J gene end by 6 bases; junction bases not matched to a gene: 9. The CDR3 is CASSTVQGATDTQYF. The CDR3 nucleotides are TGCGCCAGCAGCACAGTACAGGGGGCTACGGATACGCAGTATTTT.

Of note for this clonotype: A junction boundary mismatches the germline segment, possibly from a read error. The chain has TRBV4-3 and TRBJ1-2; no definite D call. Germline CDR1 LGHNA, CDR2 YSLEER. This CDR3 contains 15 residues. For the CDR3, the DNA is TGCGTCAGCAGCCAAGAAGCACCCTCCGGGTTTGGCTACACCTTC. Its translation: CVSSQEAPSGFGYTF.

About this clonotype itself: A much larger clone differs from this one at a single base, so this may be a read error. The conserved phenylalanine or tryptophan normally closing the CDR3 is absent here, so this likely arose from a read error. The gene calls are TRBV12-5 and TRBJ2-1; D might be TRBD1 (6 bases). The CDR3 has 16 residues. Trimming shortened V by 1 base and J by 10 bases, and 20 bases separated the two germline ends. Per the germline V gene, CDR1 is LGHNT and CDR2 is FRNRAP. The CDR3, as DNA: TGTGCTAGTGGTTTGGGTTCCAGTTCCAGGGGCCAGGAGCAGTTCCTC. Its translation is CASGLGSSSRGQEQFL.

This clonotype was observed a few times. The CDR3 nucleotides are TGCGCCAGCAGATCGGTGGACTGGTATGGCTACACCTTC. Translated, it gives CASRSVDWYGYTF. The chain has TRBV5-1 and TRBJ1-2; D is ambiguous. The ends were cut back, 5 bases at V and 5 bases at J, with 13 bases in the middle. Germline CDR1 is SGHRS and CDR2 is YFSETQ. CDR3 length: 13 residues.

This clonotype was observed many times. The chain has TRBV7-2 and TRBJ2-1, with TRBD1 matching 9 bases. The J segment lost 1 base and the V segment lost 5 bases, leaving 3 bases of the junction unmatched. The CDR3 covers 15 residues. Germline V gene lookup returns CDR1 SGHTA and CDR2 FQGNSA. CDR3 region: CASSMTGGSYNEQFF. For the CDR3, the DNA is TGTGCCAGCAGCATGACAGGGGGATCCTACAATGAGCAGTTCTTC.

The chain has TRBV19 and TRBJ1-1; 7 nucleotides agree with TRBD1. The CDR3 is 18 residues long. In germline, CDR1 is LNHDA, CDR2 SQIVND (reference sequence). Unmatched junction bases numbered 18, after V lost 4 bases and J lost 4 bases. CDR3 DNA sequence: TGTGCCAGTAGTAACCTGGGGAGGGGGCGTCGGTCGGGCACTGAAGCTTTCTTT. Its translation: CASSNLGRGRRSGTEAFF.

This clonotype appeared a few times. A far more abundant clone sits one base away, making this likely a read error. This CDR3 fails to terminate in the conserved phenylalanine or tryptophan, so it likely reflects a read error. This chain joins TRBV6-2 or TRBV6-3 and TRBJ2-7; D may correspond to TRBD1 or TRBD2 (5 bases each). CDR1 and CDR2 (germline): MNHEY, SVGEGT. The ends were cut back, 6 bases at V and 0 bases at J, with 6 bases in the middle. CDR3 length equals 12 residues. The CDR3 loop is CASSGASYEQYS. The CDR3 DNA reads as TGTGCCAGCAGCGGGGCCTCCTACGAGCAGTACTCC.

The sample holds many counts of this clonotype. This sequence joins TRBV4-2 and TRBJ1-4; unclear D gene. CDR3 size: 14 residues. Trimming left V 4 bases short and J 8 bases short, with 14 bases between. The V gene's germline CDR1 is LGHNA and CDR2 YNFKEQ. CDR3 in amino acids: CASSPRLSGEKLFF. DNA for the CDR3: TGTGCCAGCAGCCCCCGACTGAGCGGGGAAAAACTGTTTTTT.

This clonotype was seen a few times. A read error is possible here, since a much larger clone lies one base away. The chain uses TRBV7-2 and TRBJ2-5; the D call may be TRBD1 or TRBD2 (5 bases each). This CDR3 has 15 amino acids. The V end lost 8 bases, the J end lost 5 bases, and 21 bases lay between the germline ends. Germline values: CDR1 SGHTA, CDR2 FQGNSA. The chain's CDR3 is CASGLNKGSGETQYF. CDR3 coding DNA: TGTGCCAGCGGCCTCAACAAGGGGTCGGGGGAGACCCAGTACTTC.

This clonotype was counted at least ten times. V and J are TRBV4-1 and TRBJ1-2; 7 positions match TRBD1. This CDR3 spans 15 amino acids. The J segment lost 4 bases and the V segment lost 2 bases, leaving 7 bases of the junction unmatched. Germline V gene data show CDR1 as MGHRA and CDR2 as YSYEKL. The CDR3 bases are TGCGCCAGCAGCCAATCACAGGGGAATACCTATGGCTACACCTTC. Translated, it gives CASSQSQGNTYGYTF.

This chain links TRBV28 with TRBJ2-7; 10 bases agree with TRBD2. Losses at the gene ends were 7 bases for V and 3 bases for J; bases not matched to a gene: 6. Germline CDR1 and CDR2: MDHEN and SYDVKM. The CDR3 is 14 amino acids. The CDR3 spells CASNASGRGYEQYF. CDR3 bases: TGTGCCAGCAACGCAAGCGGGAGGGGCTACGAGCAGTACTTC.

The chain joins TRBV27 to TRBJ1-1, with TRBD1 as a possible D gene (5 bases). The V and J ends lost 4 bases and 1 base respectively, with 13 bases between them. Germline V gives CDR1 MNHEY, CDR2 SMNVEV (reference sequence). This CDR3 region has 15 residues. The CDR3 sequence: CASSWDWKTNTEAFF. The DNA for the CDR3 is TGTGCCAGCAGTTGGGACTGGAAGACGAACACTGAAGCTTTCTTT.

Comments on this clonotype: Being one base from a much bigger clone, this may be a read error. J is TRBJ2-7 and V is TRBV6-1; D might be TRBD1 (6 bases). The V gene's germline CDR1 is MNHNS and CDR2 SASEGT. CDR3 length: 15 amino acids. Trimming took off 5 bases at V and 4 bases at J, with 18 bases between the two ends. The CDR3 nucleotides are TGTGCCAGCAGTCCTGAGACCTGGACAGCGTACGAGCAGTACTTC. This translates into CASSPETWTAYEQYF.

About this clonotype: A far larger clone lies a single base away; this is likely a read error. This rearrangement joins TRBV7-9 to TRBJ2-1; TRBD1 aligns across 8 bases. In germline, CDR1 is SEHNR, CDR2 FQNEAQ (reference sequence). The length of the CDR3 is 17 residues. CDR3 residues: CSSSLGRGRRIWYEQFF. The CDR3 nucleotides read TGTTCCAGCAGCTTAGGCAGGGGGCGCCGAATCTGGTATGAGCAGTTCTTC.

For this clonotype: With a much larger clone just one base away, this may be a read error. The chain couples TRBV10-1 to TRBJ2-3, with 9 positions matching TRBD2. This CDR3 has 17 amino acids. Per the germline V gene, CDR1 is WNHNN and CDR2 is SYGVQD (reference sequence). V trimming: 4 bases; J trimming: 7 bases; junction bases outside the gene matches: 15. The CDR3 bases are TGCGCCAGCAGTGGACTAGCGGCAACCGCAGGGGAAAATACGCAGTATTTT. Protein product: CASSGLAATAGENTQYF.

CDR3 sequence: CASSYSKRVWTNQPQHF. CDR3 sequence (DNA): TGTGCCAGCAGTTACTCTAAGCGGGTTTGGACCAATCAGCCCCAGCATTTT. The chain combines TRBV6-2 or TRBV6-3 with TRBJ1-5; unclear D gene. Germline V gene lookup returns CDR1 MNHEY and CDR2 SVGEGT. V shed 0 bases and J shed 3 bases, with 15 bases lying between them. This CDR3 is built from 17 residues.

The chain links TRBV6-1 to TRBJ2-6; the match to TRBD2 covers 13 bases. The germline gives CDR1 MNHNS, CDR2 SASEGT. The CDR3 consists of 19 residues. V lost 3 bases, J lost 2 bases, and 7 bases stayed unmatched. CDR3 nucleotides: TGTGCCAGCAGTGAGTTACTAGCGGGAGGGCCGGCTGGGGCCAACGTCCTGACTTTC. Translated, it gives CASSELLAGGPAGANVLTF.

Many counts were recorded for this clonotype. The chain couples TRBV5-1 to TRBJ2-3, with D maybe TRBD1 (5 bases). The CDR3 is made up of 14 amino acids. Trimming pared 0 bases from V and 6 bases from J, leaving 11 bases between. Per the germline V gene, CDR1 is SGHRS and CDR2 is YFSETQ. The DNA of the CDR3 is TGCGCCAGCAGCTTGGAACAGGTTCAGGATACGCAGTATTTT. Translated: CASSLEQVQDTQYF.

This clonotype was detected many times. The rearrangement joins TRBV7-9 to TRBJ2-1; D may be TRBD2 (7 bases). The CDR3 extends over 16 amino acids. Trimming cost V 3 bases and J 4 bases, with 16 bases left between them. Germline CDR1 and CDR2: SEHNR and FQNEAQ (reference sequence). The CDR3 here is CASSLRRGPRYNEQFF. Here the CDR3 DNA reads TGTGCCAGCAGCTTGAGGCGGGGGCCGCGATACAATGAGCAGTTCTTC.

Details on this clonotype: A read error is possible here, since a much larger clone lies one base away. V gene TRBV7-2 combines with J gene TRBJ2-2; no firm D call. V lost 6 bases and J 2 bases, leaving 7 bases between the germline ends. The CDR3 loop spans 13 amino acids. Germline CDR1 reads SGHTA; CDR2 reads FQGNSA. CDR3 region: CASRGLNTGELFF. CDR3 bases: TGTGCCAGCAGGGGCCTTAACACCGGGGAGCTGTTTTTT.

The sample holds one count of this clonotype. This chain joins TRBV11-3 and TRBJ2-2; D gene ambiguous. V dropped 5 bases and J dropped 2 bases, with 12 bases sitting between them. This CDR3 spans 15 amino acids. The germline V gene has CDR1 SGHNT and CDR2 YENEEA. The CDR3 region has the DNA TGTGCCAGCAGCAGCAATGGGATAAACACCGGGGAGCTGTTTTTT. Translated, it gives CASSSNGINTGELFF.

At least ten counts were recorded for this clonotype. The genes are TRBV10-3 and TRBJ1-1, with unresolved D. This CDR3 has 15 amino acids. Germline V gene lookup returns CDR1 ENHRY and CDR2 SYGVKD. V gave up 4 bases and J gave up 5 bases, with 17 bases separating them. In DNA, the CDR3 is TGTGCCATCAGTGGGGAGGGAGGGAGATATACTGAAGCTTTCTTT. This codes for CAISGEGGRYTEAFF.

This rearrangement joins TRBV20-1 to TRBJ2-3; TRBD2 aligns across 9 bases. CDR1 and CDR2 from the germline V gene are DFQATT and SNEGSKA (reference sequence). Trimming cost V 6 bases and J 1 base; bases outside gene matches: 14. This CDR3 is built from 17 residues. CDR3 coding DNA: TGCAGTGCCGACGCGCTTTTAGCGGGAGAAGGCACAGATACGCAGTATTTT. It specifies CSADALLAGEGTDTQYF.

This clonotype was counted at least ten times. V usage is TRBV3-1 and J usage is TRBJ1-1; 9 bases align to TRBD1. J gave up 5 bases and V 4 bases, and 8 bases lay outside the gene matches. CDR1 and CDR2 (germline): LGHDT, YNNKEL (reference sequence). There are 15 residues in the CDR3. This CDR3 reads CASSPWDRVGTEAFF. CDR3 DNA: TGTGCCAGCAGCCCATGGGACAGGGTAGGGACTGAAGCTTTCTTT.

With regard to this clonotype: Mismatch with germline at one junction end may stem from a read error. The chain combines TRBV28 with TRBJ1-2; no definite D call. From germline, CDR1 is MDHEN and CDR2 SYDVKM. This CDR3 has 15 amino acids. The CDR3 bases are TGTGCCAGCAGTCACTGCAAGTCTACTAACTATGGCTACACATTC. As protein: CASSHCKSTNYGYTF.

This clonotype has just a few counts. This chain joins TRBV14 and TRBJ1-1; no reliable D call. Germline-derived CDR1 and CDR2 are SGHDN and FVKESK. The CDR3 runs 13 residues. V shed 0 bases and J shed 8 bases, with 10 bases lying between them. The CDR3 is CASSQDDGREAFF. DNA for the CDR3: TGTGCCAGCAGCCAAGATGATGGTAGGGAAGCTTTCTTT.

The rearrangement uses TRBV2 and TRBJ1-2, with D possibly being TRBD1 (6 bases). Looked up from germline, CDR1 is SNHLY and CDR2 is FYNNEI. V lost 9 bases to trimming and J lost 4 bases, with 15 bases between them. This CDR3 is 13 amino acids long. The CDR3 bases are TGTGCCAGTAGGGACACTCAAGGCTATGGCTACACCTTC. This gives the protein CASRDTQGYGYTF.

As concerns this clonotype: At one boundary the junction diverges from the germline segment, which might be a read error. J is TRBJ1-5 and V is TRBV6-5; tentative D call: TRBD1 (5 bases). The germline V gene encodes CDR1 MNHEY and CDR2 SVGAGI. The CDR3 sequence is 15 residues long. CDR3 protein: CASSYFTWGNQPHHF. Written as DNA, the CDR3 is TGTGCCAGCAGTTACTTTACATGGGGCAATCAGCCCCATCATTTT.

The sample holds many counts of this clonotype. The chain links TRBV4-3 to TRBJ1-6; D possibly corresponds to TRBD1 (5 bases). V was pared by 6 bases and J by 10 bases, with 16 bases between. CDR3 size: 14 residues. CDR1 and CDR2 (germline): LGHNA, YSLEER. The CDR3 here is CASSHRFIRSPLHF. CDR3 DNA sequence: TGCGCCAGCAGTCACAGGTTCATACGGTCACCCCTCCACTTT.